A single TCR beta chain is shown here with its context. These data belong to a study of blood T cell repertoires in COVID-19. About the study: Samples came from the United States, Italy and Spain, spanning acute and convalescent COVID-19. Sample material is recorded as cDNA or gDNA derived from T cells, B-cell-depleted T cells, or PBMCs.

CDR3 length: 17 residues. V shed 2 bases and J shed 2 bases, with 17 bases lying between them. Per germline, CDR1 LGHNA and CDR2 YNFKEQ. Original handling: Amplifying reference gene primers gave estimates of nucleated cell counts. TCRdb keeps only in-frame clones here, not all; method: immunoSEQ multiplex PCR. That table furnishes V, J and clone size, whereas the DNA furnished D and trimming. The sample contains 120,000 to 150,000 clones, about 85% of which appear only once. The chain employs TRBV4-2 and TRBJ2-3, with D tentatively TRBD2 (6 bases). This clonotype was sampled from a human donor with acute or convalescent COVID-19. The donor label of this sample is uncertain. The sequencing input was peripheral blood. Here the CDR3 reads CASSQPRDFRSTDTQYF. CDR3 nucleotides: TGTGCCAGCAGCCAACCCCGGGACTTCCGCTCCACAGATACGCAGTATTTT.